This T cell receptor (beta chain) was sequenced in a study of blood T cell repertoires in COVID-19. Study details: COVID-19 samples from acute and convalescent phases originated in the United States, Italy and Spain. The analysed material was cDNA or gDNA that came from T cells, B-cell-depleted T cells, or PBMCs.

Here immunoSEQ multiplex PCR was the method, and the copy in TCRdb shows in-frame clones only, minus some. Of 100,000 to 150,000 clones listed, roughly 89% are singletons. The CDR3 is 19 amino acids. The V gene's germline CDR1 is LGHDT and CDR2 YNNKEL (reference sequence). The V and J ends lost 1 base and 5 bases, in that order; junction bases with no gene match: 16. This chain links TRBV3-1 (or the pseudogene TRBV3-2) with TRBJ2-1; 8 positions agree with TRBD2. The specimen was peripheral blood. The clonotype was recovered from a man between 60 and 75 years old with COVID-19, enrolled during active disease. The chain's CDR3 is CASSQGAELGLAGDNEQFF. The CDR3 bases are TGTGCCAGCAGCCAAGGTGCTGAGTTGGGGCTAGCGGGCGACAATGAGCAGTTCTTC.